This T cell receptor (beta chain) originates from a study of T cells after yellow fever vaccination. This clonotype came up a few times. TCRdb used MiXCR to reprocess the 5' RACE reads, holding one entry per CDR3 protein. Among under 400,000 distinct CDR3 sequences, around 10% were seen once, and the ten largest hold more than 15%. Germline CDR1 and CDR2: MNHEY and SMNVEV (reference sequence). The CDR3 has 15 residues. Deletions cut 5 bases from V and 4 bases from J, with 17 bases between. The material sequenced was PBMCs, taken on the day of the first yellow fever vaccination. This chain links TRBV27 with TRBJ1-2; no definite D call. This sequence originates from a man between 18 and 35 years old who received the YFV17D yellow fever vaccine. The DNA for the CDR3 is TGTGCCAGCAGTATCCGGTCCGACACGTTCTATGGCTACACCTTC. The encoded protein is CASSIRSDTFYGYTF.